The T cell receptor beta chain described here comes from a study of T cells in Graves' hyperthyroidism and ophthalmopathy. Amplification of TCR beta CDR3 regions used RNA as the template. Using the HTBI primer set, a first-round RT-PCR was run on the TCR CDR3. TCRdb used MiXCR to reprocess the multiplex PCR reads, holding one entry per CDR3 protein. The sample includes about 620,000 distinct CDR3 sequences, 15% to 20% of them seen just once. Germline CDR1 reads SEHNR; CDR2 reads FQNEAQ (reference sequence). This CDR3 is built from 16 residues. V shed 3 bases and J 8 bases; nucleotides not matched to a gene: 10. Recently diagnosed hyperthyroidism of less than 2 months' duration affected patients aged 18 to 65. This clonotype was detected many times.

What was sequenced was blood. The J gene is TRBJ1-4, the V gene TRBV7-9; the match to TRBD1 covers 9 bases. The receptor comes from a woman between 25 and 40 years old with Graves' hyperthyroidism. The chain's CDR3 is CASSLLGTGKSEKLFF. The DNA for the CDR3 is TGTGCCAGCAGCTTGCTCGGGACAGGGAAGAGCGAAAAACTGTTTTTT.